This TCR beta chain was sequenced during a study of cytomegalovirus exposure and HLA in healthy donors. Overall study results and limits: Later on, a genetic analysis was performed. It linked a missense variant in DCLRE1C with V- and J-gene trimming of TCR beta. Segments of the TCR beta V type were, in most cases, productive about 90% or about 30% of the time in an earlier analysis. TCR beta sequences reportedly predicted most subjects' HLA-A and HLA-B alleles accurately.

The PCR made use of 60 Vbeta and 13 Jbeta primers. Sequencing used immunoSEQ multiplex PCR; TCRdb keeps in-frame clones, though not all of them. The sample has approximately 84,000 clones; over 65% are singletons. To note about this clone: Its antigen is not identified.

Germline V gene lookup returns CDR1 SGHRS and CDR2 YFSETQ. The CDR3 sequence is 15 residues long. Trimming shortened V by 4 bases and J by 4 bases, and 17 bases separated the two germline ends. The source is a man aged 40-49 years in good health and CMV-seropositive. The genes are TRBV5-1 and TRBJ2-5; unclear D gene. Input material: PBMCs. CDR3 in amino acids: CASSPQTSGAETQYF. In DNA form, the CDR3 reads TGCGCCAGCAGCCCCCAAACCTCCGGTGCAGAGACCCAGTACTTC.